This TCR beta chain came from a study of cytomegalovirus exposure and HLA in healthy donors. In regard to this clone: Its antigen is unknown.

Study results and limitations: Researchers reported in a later analysis that a missense DCLRE1C variant was tied to TCR beta V- and J-gene trimming. Per published accounts, TCR beta sequences correctly predicted the HLA-A and HLA-B alleles of most subjects. Among TCR beta chains, those listed as cytomegalovirus-associated numbered 164. While the bulk of TCR sequences proved rare, some public TCRs turned up in many donors.

PCR primers comprised 60 Vbeta and 13 Jbeta primers. Profiled with immunoSEQ multiplex PCR; TCRdb holds only in-frame clones, not every one. The sample lists about 120,000 clones; about 86% were seen once. What was sequenced was PBMCs. The sequence came from a woman aged 25 to 39 in good health and CMV-seronegative.

The CDR3 coding sequence is TGTGCCAGCAGCCGTCCCGGGACTAGCGGGAGATCGGCCGGGGAGCTGTTTTTT. This encodes CASSRPGTSGRSAGELFF. The chain is built from TRBV5-4 and TRBJ2-2, with 14 bases aligning to TRBD2. The trim removed 4 bases at V and 6 bases at J, leaving 11 bases unmatched. CDR1 is SGHNT, CDR2 YYREEE, per germline (reference sequence). The CDR3 runs 18 residues.